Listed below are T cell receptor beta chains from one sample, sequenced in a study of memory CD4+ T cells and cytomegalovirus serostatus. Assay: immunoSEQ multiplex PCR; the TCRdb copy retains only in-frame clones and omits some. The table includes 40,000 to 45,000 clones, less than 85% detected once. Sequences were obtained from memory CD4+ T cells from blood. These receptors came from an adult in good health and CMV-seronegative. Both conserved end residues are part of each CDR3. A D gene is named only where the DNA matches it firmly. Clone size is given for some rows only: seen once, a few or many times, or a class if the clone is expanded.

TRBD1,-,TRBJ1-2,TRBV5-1,CASSFGTGKNYGYTF,TGCGCCAGCAGCTTCGGGACAGGGAAGAACTATGGCTACACCTTC
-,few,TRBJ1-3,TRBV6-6,CASSYGSGDWGNTIYF,TGTGCCAGCAGTTACGGATCCGGGGATTGGGGAAACACCATATATTTT
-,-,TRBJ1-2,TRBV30,CACTTHSGGGGYTF,TGTGCCTGTACGACTCATTCCGGAGGAGGAGGCTACACCTTC
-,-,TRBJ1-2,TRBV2,CASSPLDYGYTF,TGTGCCAGCAGTCCTCTAGACTATGGCTACACCTTC
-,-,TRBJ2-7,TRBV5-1,CASSGDSLGIYEQYF,TGCGCCAGCAGCGGCGACAGTCTGGGCATCTACGAGCAGTACTTC
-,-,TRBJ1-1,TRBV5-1,CASSNRDKLNTEAFF,TGCGCCAGCAGCAATCGGGACAAATTGAACACTGAAGCTTTCTTT
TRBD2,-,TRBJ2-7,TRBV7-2,CASSVGLELEQYF,TGTGCCAGCAGCGTAGGACTAGAACTCGAGCAGTACTTC
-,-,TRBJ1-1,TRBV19,CASSIQQGGEAFF,TGTGCCAGTAGTATACAACAGGGCGGTGAAGCTTTCTTT
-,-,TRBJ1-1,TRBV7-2,CASTETALNTEAFF,TGTGCCAGCACCGAGACAGCCTTGAACACTGAAGCTTTCTTT
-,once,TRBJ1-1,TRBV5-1,CASSLAETPNTEAFF,TGCGCCAGCAGCTTGGCAGAGACACCTAACACTGAAGCTTTCTTT
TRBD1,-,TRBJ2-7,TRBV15,CATSVGTANTYEQYF,TGTGCCACCAGCGTTGGGACAGCGAATACCTACGAGCAGTACTTC